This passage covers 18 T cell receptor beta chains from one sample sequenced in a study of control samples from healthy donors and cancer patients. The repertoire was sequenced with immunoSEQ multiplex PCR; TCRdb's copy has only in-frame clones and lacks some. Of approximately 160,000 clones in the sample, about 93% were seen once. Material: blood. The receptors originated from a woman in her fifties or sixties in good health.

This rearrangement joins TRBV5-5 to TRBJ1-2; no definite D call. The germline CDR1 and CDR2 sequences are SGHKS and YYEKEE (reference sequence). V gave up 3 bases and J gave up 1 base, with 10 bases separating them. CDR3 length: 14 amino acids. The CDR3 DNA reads TGTGCCAGCAGCTCCTGGATCTTTAACTATGGCTACACCTTC. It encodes CASSSWIFNYGYTF.

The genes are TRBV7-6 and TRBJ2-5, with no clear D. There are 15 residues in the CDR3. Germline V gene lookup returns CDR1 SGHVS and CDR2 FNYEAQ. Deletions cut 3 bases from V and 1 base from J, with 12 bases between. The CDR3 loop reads CASSFFGSLQETQYF. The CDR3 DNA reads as TGTGCCAGCAGCTTCTTTGGCAGCCTCCAAGAGACCCAGTACTTC.

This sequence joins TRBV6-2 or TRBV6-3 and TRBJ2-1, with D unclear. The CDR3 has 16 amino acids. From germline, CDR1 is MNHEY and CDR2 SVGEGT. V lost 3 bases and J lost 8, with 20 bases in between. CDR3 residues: CASSYYSGSTGDEQFF. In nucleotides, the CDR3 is TGTGCCAGCAGTTATTATTCCGGGTCGACGGGCGATGAGCAGTTCTTC.

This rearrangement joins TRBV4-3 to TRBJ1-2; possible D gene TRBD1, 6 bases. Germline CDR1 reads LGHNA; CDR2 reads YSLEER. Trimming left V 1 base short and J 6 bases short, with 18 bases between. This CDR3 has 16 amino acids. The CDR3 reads CASSQATGELTNGYTF. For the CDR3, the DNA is TGCGCCAGCAGCCAAGCGACAGGAGAATTAACTAATGGCTACACCTTC.

The CDR3 loop reads CASSQLPGGSSYEQYF. The CDR3 bases are TGCGCCAGCAGCCAATTGCCAGGGGGCAGTTCCTACGAGCAGTACTTC. V usage is TRBV4-3 and J usage is TRBJ2-7; 8 nucleotides agree with TRBD1. After removal of 2 bases from V and 1 base from J, the junction contained 7 bases not matched to a gene. CDR3 length: 16 residues. Germline V gene lookup returns CDR1 LGHNA and CDR2 YSLEER.

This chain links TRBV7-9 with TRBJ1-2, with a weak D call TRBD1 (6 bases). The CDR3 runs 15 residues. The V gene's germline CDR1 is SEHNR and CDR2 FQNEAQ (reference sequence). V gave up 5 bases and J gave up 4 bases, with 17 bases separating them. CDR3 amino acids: CASSLDSLSLYGYTF. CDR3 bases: TGTGCCAGCAGCCTGGACAGTTTAAGCCTCTATGGCTACACCTTC.

This chain's CDR3 is CASSSWEANTEAFF. The CDR3 DNA sequence: TGTGCCAGCAGTTCGTGGGAGGCGAACACTGAAGCTTTCTTT. The V call is TRBV6-2 or TRBV6-3, the J call TRBJ1-1; D gene unclear. Trimming stripped 4 bases from V and 1 base from J, with 10 bases between. Germline V gene lookup returns CDR1 MNHEY and CDR2 SVGEGT. The CDR3 spans 14 residues.

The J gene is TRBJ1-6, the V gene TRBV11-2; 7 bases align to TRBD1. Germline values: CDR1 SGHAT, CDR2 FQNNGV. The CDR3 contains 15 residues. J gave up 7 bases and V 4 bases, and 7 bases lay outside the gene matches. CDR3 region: CASSSLTGLNSPLHF. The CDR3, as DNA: TGTGCCAGCAGCTCCTTGACAGGGTTAAATTCACCCCTCCACTTT. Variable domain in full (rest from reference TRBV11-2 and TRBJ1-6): EAGVAQSPRYKIIEKRQSVAFWCNPISGHATLYWYQQILGQGPKLLIQFQNNGVVDDSQLPKDRFSAERLKGVDSTLKIQPAKLEDSAVYLCASSSLTGLNSPLHFGNGTRLTVT.

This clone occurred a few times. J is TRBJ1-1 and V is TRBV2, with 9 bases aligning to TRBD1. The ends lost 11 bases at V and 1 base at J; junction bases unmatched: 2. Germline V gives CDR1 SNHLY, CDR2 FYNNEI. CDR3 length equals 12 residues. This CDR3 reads CAEGQGNTEAFF. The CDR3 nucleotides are TGTGCCGAGGGACAGGGGAACACTGAAGCTTTCTTT. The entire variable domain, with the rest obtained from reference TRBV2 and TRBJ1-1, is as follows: EPEVTQTPSHQVTQMGQEVILRCVPISNHLYFYWYRQILGQKVEFLVSFYNNEISEKSEIFDDQFSVERPDGSNFTLKIRSTKLEDSAMYFCAEGQGNTEAFFGQGTRLTVV.

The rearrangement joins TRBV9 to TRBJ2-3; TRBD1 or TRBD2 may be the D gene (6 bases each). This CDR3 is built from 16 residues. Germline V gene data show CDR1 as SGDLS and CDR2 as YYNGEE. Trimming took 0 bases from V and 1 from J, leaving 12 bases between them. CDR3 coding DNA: TGTGCCAGCAGCGTAGTGGGTGGGGGGCGCACAGATACGCAGTATTTT. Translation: CASSVVGGGRTDTQYF.

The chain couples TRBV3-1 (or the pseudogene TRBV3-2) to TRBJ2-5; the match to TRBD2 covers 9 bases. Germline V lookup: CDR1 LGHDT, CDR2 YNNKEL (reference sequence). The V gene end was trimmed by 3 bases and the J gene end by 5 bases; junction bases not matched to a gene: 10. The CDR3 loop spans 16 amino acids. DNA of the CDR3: TGTGCCAGCAGCCACCTCCCAGCGGGGGGCGGGGAGACCCAGTACTTC. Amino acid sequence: CASSHLPAGGGETQYF.

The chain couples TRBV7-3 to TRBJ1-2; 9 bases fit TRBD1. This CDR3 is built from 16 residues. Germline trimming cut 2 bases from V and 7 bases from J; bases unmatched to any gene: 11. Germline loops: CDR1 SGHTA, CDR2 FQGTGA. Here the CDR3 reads CASSLQGTGKGVGYTF. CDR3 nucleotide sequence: TGTGCCAGCAGCTTACAAGGGACAGGGAAAGGAGTTGGCTACACCTTC.

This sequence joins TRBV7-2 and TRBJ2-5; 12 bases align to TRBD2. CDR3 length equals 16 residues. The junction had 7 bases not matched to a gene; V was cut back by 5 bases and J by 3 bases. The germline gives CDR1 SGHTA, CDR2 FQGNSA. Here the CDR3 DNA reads TGTGCCAGCAGCAGATGGACTAGCGGGGCTAAAGAGACCCAGTACTTC. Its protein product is CASSRWTSGAKETQYF.

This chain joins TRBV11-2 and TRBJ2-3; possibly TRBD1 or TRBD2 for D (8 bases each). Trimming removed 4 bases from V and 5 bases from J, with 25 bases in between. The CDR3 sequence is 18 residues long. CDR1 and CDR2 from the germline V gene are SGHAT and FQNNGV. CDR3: CASSSILSGATGGDTQYF. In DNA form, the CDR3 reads TGTGCCAGCAGCTCGATACTTAGCGGGGCAACAGGGGGAGATACGCAGTATTTT.

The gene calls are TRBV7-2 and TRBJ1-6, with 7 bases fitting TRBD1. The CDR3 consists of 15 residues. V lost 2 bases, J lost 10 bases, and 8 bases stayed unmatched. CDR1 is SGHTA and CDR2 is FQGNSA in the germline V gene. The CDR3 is CASSLNRGVESPLHF. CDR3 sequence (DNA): TGTGCCAGCAGCTTAAACAGGGGTGTGGAGTCACCCCTCCACTTT.

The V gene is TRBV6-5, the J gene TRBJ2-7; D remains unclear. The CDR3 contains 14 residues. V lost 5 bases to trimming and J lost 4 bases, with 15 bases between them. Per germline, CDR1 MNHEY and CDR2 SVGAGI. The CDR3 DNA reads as TGTGCCAGCAGTATTGAATACGGTCCATACGAGCAGTACTTC. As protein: CASSIEYGPYEQYF.

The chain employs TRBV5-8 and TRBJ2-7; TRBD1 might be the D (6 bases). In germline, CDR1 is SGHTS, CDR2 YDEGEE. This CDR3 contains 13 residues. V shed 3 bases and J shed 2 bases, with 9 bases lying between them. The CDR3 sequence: CASSWDTTYEQYF. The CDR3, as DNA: TGTGCCAGCAGCTGGGACACTACCTACGAGCAGTACTTC.

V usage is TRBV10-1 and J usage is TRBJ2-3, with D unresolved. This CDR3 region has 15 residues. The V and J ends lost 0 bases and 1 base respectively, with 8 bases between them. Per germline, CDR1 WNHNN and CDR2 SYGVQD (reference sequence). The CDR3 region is CASSESSRGTDTQYF. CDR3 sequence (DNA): TGCGCCAGCAGTGAGTCGAGCCGGGGCACAGATACGCAGTATTTT.